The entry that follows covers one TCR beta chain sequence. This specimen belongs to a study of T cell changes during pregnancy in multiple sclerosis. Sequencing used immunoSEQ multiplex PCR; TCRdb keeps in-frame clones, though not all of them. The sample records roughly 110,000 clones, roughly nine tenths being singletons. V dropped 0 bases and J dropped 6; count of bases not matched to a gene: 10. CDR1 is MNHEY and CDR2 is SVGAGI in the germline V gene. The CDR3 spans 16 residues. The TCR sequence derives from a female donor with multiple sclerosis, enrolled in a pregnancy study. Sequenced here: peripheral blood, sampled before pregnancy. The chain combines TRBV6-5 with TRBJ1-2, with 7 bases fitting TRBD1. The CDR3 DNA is TGTGCCAGCAGTTACTCGGGACAGCTCCCTCTCGATGGCTACACCTTC. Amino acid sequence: CASSYSGQLPLDGYTF.